Here is one T cell receptor beta chain with its context. The antigen remains undetermined. A far larger clone is off by one base, so a read error is likely. Time point described: newly diagnosed GD, antithyroid drugs for less than 3 months. Following extraction of RNA from PBMCs, that RNA was used to make the TCR library. Sequencing libraries for TCR beta were prepared with iRepertoire HTBI primers and Arm-PCR of CDR3 regions. A single record per CDR3 protein comes from TCRdb applying MiXCR to the multiplex PCR reads. There are 200,000 to 250,000 distinct CDR3 sequences in the sample; 18% occur only once, and more than 20% lies in the top ten. The sample belongs to a study of regulatory T cells in long-lasting Graves disease. This CDR3 contains 14 residues. CDR1 and CDR2 from the germline V gene are SGHAT and FQNNGV. Whole-study findings and limits: Favored gene segments in persistent disease were TRBV28, TRBJ1-2 and TRBJ2-5.

The receptor was isolated from a female donor with Graves disease. V usage is TRBV11-2 and J usage is TRBJ2-5; D is unclear. The J call is in doubt because the DNA end fits TRBJ2-7 better. The material was peripheral blood mononuclear cells (PBMCs), obtained at new diagnosis, from a patient treated with antithyroid drugs. CDR3 sequence reads: CASSLEGSLTEQYF. The DNA of the CDR3 is TGTGCCAGCAGCTTAGAGGGCTCCTTGACCGAGCAGTACTTC.